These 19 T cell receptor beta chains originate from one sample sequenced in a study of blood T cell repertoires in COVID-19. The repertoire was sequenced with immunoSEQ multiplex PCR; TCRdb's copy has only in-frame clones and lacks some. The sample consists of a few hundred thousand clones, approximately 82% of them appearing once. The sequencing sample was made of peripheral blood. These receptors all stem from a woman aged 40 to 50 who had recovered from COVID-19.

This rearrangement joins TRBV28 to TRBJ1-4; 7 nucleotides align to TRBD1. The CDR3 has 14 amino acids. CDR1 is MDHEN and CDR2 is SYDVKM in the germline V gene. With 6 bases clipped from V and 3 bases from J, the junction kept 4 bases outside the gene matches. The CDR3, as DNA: TGTGCCAGCAGCCCGGGACAGCCTAATGAAAAACTGTTTTTT. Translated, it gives CASSPGQPNEKLFF. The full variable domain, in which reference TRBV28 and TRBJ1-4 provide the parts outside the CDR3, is DVKVTQSSRYLVKRTGEKVFLECVQDMDHENMFWYRQDPGLGLRLIYFSYDVKMKEKGDIPEGYSVSREKKERFSLILESASTNQTSMYLCASSPGQPNEKLFFGSGTQLSVL.

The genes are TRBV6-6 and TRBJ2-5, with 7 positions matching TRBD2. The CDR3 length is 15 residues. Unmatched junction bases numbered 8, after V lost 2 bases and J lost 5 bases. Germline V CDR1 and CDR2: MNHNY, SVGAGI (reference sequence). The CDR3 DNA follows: TGTGCCAGCAGTTACGGCGGGGGAGCGGGGGAGACCCAGTACTTC. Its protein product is CASSYGGGAGETQYF.

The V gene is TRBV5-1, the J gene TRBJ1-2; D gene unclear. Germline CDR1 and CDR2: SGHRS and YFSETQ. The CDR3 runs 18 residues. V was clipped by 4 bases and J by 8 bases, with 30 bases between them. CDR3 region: CASSPRLPDEGTKLGYTF. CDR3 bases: TGCGCCAGCAGCCCCCGACTCCCTGACGAGGGTACCAAACTGGGCTACACCTTC.

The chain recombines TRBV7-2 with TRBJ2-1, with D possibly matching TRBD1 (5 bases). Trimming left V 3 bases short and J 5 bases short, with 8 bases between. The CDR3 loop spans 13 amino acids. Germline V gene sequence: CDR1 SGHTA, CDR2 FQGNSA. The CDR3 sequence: CASSFDRNNEQFF. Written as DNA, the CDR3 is TGTGCCAGCAGCTTCGACAGAAACAATGAGCAGTTCTTC. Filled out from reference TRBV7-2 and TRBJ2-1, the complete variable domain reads GAGVSQSPSNKVTEKGKDVELRCDPISGHTALYWYRQSLGQGLEFLIYFQGNSAPDKSGLPSDRFSAERTGGSVSTLTIQRTQQEDSAVYLCASSFDRNNEQFFGPGTRLTVL.

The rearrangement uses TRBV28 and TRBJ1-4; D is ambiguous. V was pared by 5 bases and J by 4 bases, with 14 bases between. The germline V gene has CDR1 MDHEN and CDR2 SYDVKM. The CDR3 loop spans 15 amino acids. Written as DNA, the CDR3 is TGTGCCAGCAGTCCCTGGAGGCGGGATAATGAAAAACTGTTTTTT. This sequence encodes CASSPWRRDNEKLFF. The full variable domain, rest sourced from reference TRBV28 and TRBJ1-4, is DVKVTQSSRYLVKRTGEKVFLECVQDMDHENMFWYRQDPGLGLRLIYFSYDVKMKEKGDIPEGYSVSREKKERFSLILESASTNQTSMYLCASSPWRRDNEKLFFGSGTQLSVL.

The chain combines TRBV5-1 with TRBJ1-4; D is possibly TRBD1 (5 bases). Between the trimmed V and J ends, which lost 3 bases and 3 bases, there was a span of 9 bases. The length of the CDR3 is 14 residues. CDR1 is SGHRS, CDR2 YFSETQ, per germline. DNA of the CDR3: TGCGCCAGCAGCTCCCAGGGTCCTAATGAAAAACTGTTTTTT. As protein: CASSSQGPNEKLFF.

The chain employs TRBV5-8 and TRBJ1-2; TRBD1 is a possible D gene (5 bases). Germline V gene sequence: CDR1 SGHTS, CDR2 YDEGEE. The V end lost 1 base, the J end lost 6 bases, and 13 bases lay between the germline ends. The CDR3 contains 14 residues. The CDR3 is CASSLYGGIDGYTF. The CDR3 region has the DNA TGTGCCAGCAGCTTGTATGGGGGGATAGATGGCTACACCTTC.

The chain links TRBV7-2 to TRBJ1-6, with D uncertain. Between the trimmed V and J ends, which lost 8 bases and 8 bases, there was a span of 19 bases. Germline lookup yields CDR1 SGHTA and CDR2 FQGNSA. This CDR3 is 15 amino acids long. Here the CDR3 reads CASSGFGALDSPLHF. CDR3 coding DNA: TGTGCCAGCTCGGGGTTTGGAGCACTGGATTCACCCCTCCACTTT.

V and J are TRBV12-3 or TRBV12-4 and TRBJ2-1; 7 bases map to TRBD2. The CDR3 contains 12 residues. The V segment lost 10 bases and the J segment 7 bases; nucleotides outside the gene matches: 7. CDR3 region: CATRGTKNEQFF. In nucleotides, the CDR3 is TGTGCCACTCGAGGGACTAAGAATGAGCAGTTCTTC.

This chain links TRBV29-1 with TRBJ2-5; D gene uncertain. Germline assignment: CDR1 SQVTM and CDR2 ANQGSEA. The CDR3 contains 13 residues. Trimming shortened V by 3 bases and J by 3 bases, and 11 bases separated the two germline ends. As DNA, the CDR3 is TGCAGCGTTGAGCGAGGATCCAAAGAGACCCAGTACTTC. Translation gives CSVERGSKETQYF.

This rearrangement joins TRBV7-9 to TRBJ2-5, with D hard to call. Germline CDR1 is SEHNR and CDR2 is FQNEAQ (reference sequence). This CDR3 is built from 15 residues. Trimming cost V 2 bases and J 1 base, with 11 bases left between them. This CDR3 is CASSLNGGGQETQYF. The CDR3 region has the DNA TGTGCCAGCAGCTTAAACGGCGGCGGCCAAGAGACCCAGTACTTC.

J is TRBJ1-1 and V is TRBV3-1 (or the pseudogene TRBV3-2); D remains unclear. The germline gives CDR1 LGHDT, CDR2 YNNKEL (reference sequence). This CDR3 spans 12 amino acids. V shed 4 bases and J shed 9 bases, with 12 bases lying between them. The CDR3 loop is CASSRLQSKAFF. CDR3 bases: TGTGCCAGCAGCCGACTACAGAGTAAAGCTTTCTTT.

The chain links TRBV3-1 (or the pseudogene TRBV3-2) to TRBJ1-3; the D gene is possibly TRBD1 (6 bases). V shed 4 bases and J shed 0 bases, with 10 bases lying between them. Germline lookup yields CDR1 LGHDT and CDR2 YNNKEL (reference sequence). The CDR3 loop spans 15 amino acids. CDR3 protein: CASSLGQFSGNTIYF. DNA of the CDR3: TGTGCCAGCAGCCTCGGACAGTTCTCTGGAAACACCATATATTTT.

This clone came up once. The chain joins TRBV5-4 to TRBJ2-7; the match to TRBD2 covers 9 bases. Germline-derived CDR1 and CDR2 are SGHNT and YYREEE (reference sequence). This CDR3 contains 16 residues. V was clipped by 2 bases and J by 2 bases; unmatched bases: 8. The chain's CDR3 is CASSLGAGGLTYEQYF. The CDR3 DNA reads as TGTGCCAGCAGCTTAGGAGCGGGGGGCCTAACCTACGAGCAGTACTTC.

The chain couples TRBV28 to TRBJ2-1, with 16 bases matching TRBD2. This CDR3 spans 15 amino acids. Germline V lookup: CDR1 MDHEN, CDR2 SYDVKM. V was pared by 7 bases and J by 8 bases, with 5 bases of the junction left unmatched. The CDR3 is CASTGTSGGVYEQFF. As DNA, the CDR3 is TGTGCCAGCACCGGGACTAGCGGGGGGGTTTATGAGCAGTTCTTC. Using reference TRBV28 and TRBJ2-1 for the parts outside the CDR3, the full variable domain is DVKVTQSSRYLVKRTGEKVFLECVQDMDHENMFWYRQDPGLGLRLIYFSYDVKMKEKGDIPEGYSVSREKKERFSLILESASTNQTSMYLCASTGTSGGVYEQFFGPGTRLTVL.

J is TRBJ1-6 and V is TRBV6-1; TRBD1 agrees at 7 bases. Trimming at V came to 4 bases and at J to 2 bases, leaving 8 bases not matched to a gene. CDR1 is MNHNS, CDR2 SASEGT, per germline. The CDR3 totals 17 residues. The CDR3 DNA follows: TGTGCCAGCAGTGTGGCTCAGACAGGGACCTATAATTCACCCCTCCACTTT. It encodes CASSVAQTGTYNSPLHF.

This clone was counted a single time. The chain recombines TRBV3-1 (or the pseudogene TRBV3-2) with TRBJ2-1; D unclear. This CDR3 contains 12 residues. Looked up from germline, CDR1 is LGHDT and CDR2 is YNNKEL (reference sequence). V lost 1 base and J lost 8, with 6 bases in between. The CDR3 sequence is CASSQAGYEQFF. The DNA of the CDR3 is TGTGCCAGCAGCCAAGCAGGCTATGAGCAGTTCTTC.

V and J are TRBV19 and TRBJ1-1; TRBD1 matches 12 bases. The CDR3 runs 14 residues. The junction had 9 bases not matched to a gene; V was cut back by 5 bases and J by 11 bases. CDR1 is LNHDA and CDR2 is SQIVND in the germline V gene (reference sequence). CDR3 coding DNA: TGTGCCAGTAGTGACCGGGACAGGGGGCTTCGGGCTTTCTTT. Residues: CASSDRDRGLRAFF. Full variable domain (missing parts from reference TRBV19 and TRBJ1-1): DGGITQSPKYLFRKEGQNVTLSCEQNLNHDAMYWYRQDPGQGLRLIYYSQIVNDFQKGDIAEGYSVSREKKESFPLTVTSAQKNPTAFYLCASSDRDRGLRAFFGQGTRLTVV.

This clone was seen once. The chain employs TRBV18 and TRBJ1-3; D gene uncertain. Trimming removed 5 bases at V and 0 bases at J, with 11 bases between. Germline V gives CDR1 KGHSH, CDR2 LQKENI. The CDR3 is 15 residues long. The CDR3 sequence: CASSERVSSGNTIYF. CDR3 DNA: TGTGCCAGCTCAGAGAGGGTCAGCTCTGGAAACACCATATATTTT.